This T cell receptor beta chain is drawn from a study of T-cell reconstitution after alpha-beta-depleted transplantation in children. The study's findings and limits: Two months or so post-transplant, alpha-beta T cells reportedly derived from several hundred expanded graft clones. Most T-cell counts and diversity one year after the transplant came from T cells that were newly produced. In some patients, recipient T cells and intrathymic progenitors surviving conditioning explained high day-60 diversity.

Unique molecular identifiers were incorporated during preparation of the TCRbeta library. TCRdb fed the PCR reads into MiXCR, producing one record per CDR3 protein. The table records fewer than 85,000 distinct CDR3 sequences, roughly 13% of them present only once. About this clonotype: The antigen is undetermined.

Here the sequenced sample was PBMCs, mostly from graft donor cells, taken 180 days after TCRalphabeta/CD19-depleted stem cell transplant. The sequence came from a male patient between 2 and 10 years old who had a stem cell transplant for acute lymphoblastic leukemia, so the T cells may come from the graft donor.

CDR3: CSARDLGFSGNTIYF. In DNA, the CDR3 is TGCAGTGCTAGAGATCTTGGGTTCTCTGGAAACACCATATATTTT. This chain uses TRBV20-1 with TRBJ1-3; D remains ambiguous. Germline loops: CDR1 DFQATT, CDR2 SNEGSKA (reference sequence). The CDR3 covers 15 residues. V lost 0 bases, J lost 0 bases, and 9 bases lay in between.